One and the same sample provided the 6 T cell receptor beta chains below, sequenced in a study of OX40 agonist ivuxolimab in advanced cancers. The data were produced by immunoSEQ multiplex PCR, yet TCRdb's version contains in-frame clones alone and is incomplete. The data contain 66,000 or so clones, roughly 84% of them singletons. The specimen was CD4+ or CD8+ T cells sorted from blood, collected in a trial of the OX40 agonist ivuxolimab. Receptors were obtained from an adult with an advanced solid tumor such as melanoma, head and neck, liver or kidney cancer.

The CDR3 loop reads CASSLEGPQVGELFF. The CDR3 DNA reads TGCGCCAGCAGCTTGGAGGGACCACAGGTGGGGGAGCTGTTTTTT. The V gene is TRBV5-1, the J gene TRBJ2-2; D tentatively reads TRBD1 or TRBD2 (5 bases each). With 0 bases removed from V and 8 bases from J, the gap between germline ends came to 14 bases. The CDR3 sequence is 15 residues long. Germline CDR1 reads SGHRS; CDR2 reads YFSETQ.

V gene TRBV29-1 combines with J gene TRBJ2-3; either TRBD1 or TRBD2 may supply D (7 bases each). The ends were cut back, 6 bases at V and 3 bases at J, with 13 bases in the middle. Germline CDR1 is SQVTM and CDR2 is ANQGSEA. The CDR3 runs to 13 residues. The CDR3 nucleotides are TGCAGCGTATCAGGGGGAGGGACAGATACGCAGTATTTT. This sequence encodes CSVSGGGTDTQYF.

This chain connects TRBV19 to TRBJ2-1; D uncertain. This CDR3 spans 14 amino acids. The germline V and J ends were trimmed by 6 bases and 6 bases, with 15 bases remaining between them. Germline CDR1 LNHDA, CDR2 SQIVND (reference sequence). Written as DNA, the CDR3 is TGTGCCAGTAGCGCAGACCTGCCTCCCAATGAGCAGTTCTTC. It specifies CASSADLPPNEQFF.

The rearrangement uses TRBV2 and TRBJ2-5; possible D gene TRBD2, 6 bases. There are 13 residues in the CDR3. V lost 6 bases and J lost 5, with 13 bases in between. CDR1 and CDR2 from the germline V gene are SNHLY and FYNNEI. The CDR3 protein is CASRGGYGETQYF. The DNA of the CDR3 is TGTGCCAGCAGGGGGGGTTACGGGGAGACCCAGTACTTC.

This chain links TRBV7-2 with TRBJ2-5, with unresolved D. CDR3 length: 15 amino acids. V was cut by 7 bases and J by 5 bases, with 20 bases left in between. CDR1 is SGHTA and CDR2 is FQGNSA in the germline V gene. CDR3 sequence: CASTPQQASLETQYF. In DNA, the CDR3 is TGTGCCAGCACCCCCCAGCAGGCTTCCCTGGAGACCCAGTACTTC. The full variable domain, in which reference TRBV7-2 and TRBJ2-5 provide the parts outside the CDR3, is GAGVSQSPSNKVTEKGKDVELRCDPISGHTALYWYRQSLGQGLEFLIYFQGNSAPDKSGLPSDRFSAERTGGSVSTLTIQRTQQEDSAVYLCASTPQQASLETQYFGPGTRLLVL.

The J gene is TRBJ2-3, the V gene TRBV27; D perhaps matches TRBD2 (5 bases). The V end was cut by 10 bases, the J end by 6 bases, with 11 bases between. This CDR3 region has 11 residues. Germline V gives CDR1 MNHEY, CDR2 SMNVEV (reference sequence). The CDR3 DNA reads as TGTGCCACCCTCCGGAGGGATACGCAGTATTTT. Translating it yields CATLRRDTQYF.